The clone carrying this TCR beta chain came up a few times. The CDR3 sequence is 16 residues long. Trimming removed 2 bases from V and 1 base from J, with 14 bases in between. The germline V gene encodes CDR1 MNHEY and CDR2 SVGAGI. The data stem from a study of patients and donors after allogeneic stem cell transplantation. From the RT-PCR reads, TCRdb called clonotypes with MiXCR, one entry per CDR3 protein. The sample carries around 170,000 distinct CDR3 sequences, approximately 24% recorded once. The chain joins TRBV6-5 to TRBJ2-5; D remains unclear. The sample was blood, either unsorted or a sorted T cell fraction (not recorded which). This TCR was recovered from a human donor who was either an allogeneic HSCT recipient or a stem cell or donor lymphocyte infusion donor (not recorded which). It is not recorded whose cells these are; they may come from a transplant donor. The CDR3 bases are TGTGCCAGCAGTTACGGCCTACCCCGAGGCCAAGAGACCCAGTACTTC. Its translation: CASSYGLPRGQETQYF.